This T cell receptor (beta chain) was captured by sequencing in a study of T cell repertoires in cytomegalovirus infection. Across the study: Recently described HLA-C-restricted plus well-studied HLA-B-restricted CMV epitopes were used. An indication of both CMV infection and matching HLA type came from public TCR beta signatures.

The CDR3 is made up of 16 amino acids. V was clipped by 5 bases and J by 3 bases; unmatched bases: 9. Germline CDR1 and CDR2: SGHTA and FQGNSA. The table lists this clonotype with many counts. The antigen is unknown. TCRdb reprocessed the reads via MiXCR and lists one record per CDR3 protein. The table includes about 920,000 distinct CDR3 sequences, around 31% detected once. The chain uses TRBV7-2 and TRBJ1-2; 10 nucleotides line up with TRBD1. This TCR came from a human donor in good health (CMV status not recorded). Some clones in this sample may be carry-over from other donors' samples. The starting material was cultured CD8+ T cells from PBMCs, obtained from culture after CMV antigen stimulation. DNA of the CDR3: TGTGCCAGCAGCCTCGCCGACAGGGGGCTGTACTATGGCTACACCTTC. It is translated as CASSLADRGLYYGYTF.